This entry lists 26 T cell receptor beta chains sequenced from one sample in a study of shared T cell receptors in the human thymus. Profiling relied on immunoSEQ multiplex PCR, and the TCRdb table lists in-frame clones only, not all of them. Among under 850,000 clones listed, around 87% were seen once. These records were also assigned to another study, of human thymus T cells.

Sequenced input: thymocytes. These receptors originate from a boy in the first two years of life with a congenital heart defect.

The chain has TRBV18 and TRBJ1-1, with a possible D match to TRBD1 (6 bases). V lost 6 bases and J lost 2, with 13 bases in between. The germline gives CDR1 KGHSH, CDR2 LQKENI. The CDR3 covers 14 residues. CDR3 in DNA: TGTGCCAGCTCGCTAGTAGGGGGAAACACTGAAGCTTTCTTT. Protein: CASSLVGGNTEAFF.

J is TRBJ2-7 and V is TRBV27; 9 bases match TRBD2. This CDR3 spans 17 amino acids. Germline V gives CDR1 MNHEY, CDR2 SMNVEV (reference sequence). The V and J ends lost 1 base and 2 bases, in that order; junction bases with no gene match: 9. The CDR3 reads CASSLLGLAGSPYEQYF. The CDR3 nucleotides are TGTGCCAGCAGTTTATTAGGGCTAGCGGGATCCCCCTACGAGCAGTACTTC.

V usage is TRBV15 and J usage is TRBJ2-7, with D maybe TRBD2 (5 bases). The V and J ends lost 1 base and 6 bases respectively, with 13 bases between them. Looked up from germline, CDR1 is LNHNV and CDR2 is YYDKDF (reference sequence). This CDR3 has 14 residues. CDR3 sequence: CATSRGPSRGEQYF. In DNA form, the CDR3 reads TGTGCCACCAGCAGAGGCCCGTCCCGGGGCGAGCAGTACTTC.

CDR3 DNA: TGTGCCAGTAGTCCGAAGACAGGGAGAGTTGGCTACACCTTC. Protein sequence: CASSPKTGRVGYTF. V and J are TRBV19 and TRBJ1-2; 7 bases agree with TRBD1. CDR1 is LNHDA, CDR2 SQIVND, per germline (reference sequence). This CDR3 comprises 14 residues. Unmatched junction bases numbered 10, after V lost 5 bases and J lost 7 bases.

This clone has a single count. The chain uses TRBV7-9 and TRBJ2-3, with TRBD2 identical over 8 bases. V was pared by 5 bases and J by 2 bases, with 9 bases of the junction left unmatched. Germline loops: CDR1 SEHNR, CDR2 FQNEAQ (reference sequence). The CDR3 has 16 residues. The CDR3 DNA reads TGTGCCAGCAGCCGAGGATTAGCGGGATACACAGATACGCAGTATTTT. Its protein product is CASSRGLAGYTDTQYF. Full variable domain (remainder filled in from reference TRBV7-9 and TRBJ2-3): DTGVSQNPRHKITKRGQNVTFRCDPISEHNRLYWYRQTLGQGPEFLTYFQNEAQLEKSRLLSDRFSAERPKGSFSTLEIQRTEQGDSAMYLCASSRGLAGYTDTQYFGPGTRLTVL.

This clone was found once. The rearrangement links TRBV9 to TRBJ2-7; TRBD2 agrees at 10 bases. This CDR3 is 15 amino acids long. Germline values: CDR1 SGDLS, CDR2 YYNGEE. Trimming at V came to 6 bases and at J to 6 bases, leaving 12 bases not matched to a gene. CDR3 coding DNA: TGTGCCAGCAACCGTGGGCTAGCGGGAGAGCGCGAGCAGTACTTC. Translated, it gives CASNRGLAGEREQYF.

The chain links TRBV6-5 to TRBJ1-4; the D gene is possibly TRBD1 (6 bases). With 1 base removed from V and 9 bases from J, the gap between germline ends came to 12 bases. This CDR3 comprises 14 residues. Looked up from germline, CDR1 is MNHEY and CDR2 is SVGAGI. CDR3 DNA: TGTGCCAGCAGTTACTTCCGGGACACCAAAAAACTGTTTTTT. It is translated as CASSYFRDTKKLFF.

This chain links TRBV19 with TRBJ2-3, with 9 nucleotides matching TRBD2. Unmatched junction bases numbered 10, after V lost 2 bases and J lost 4 bases. The CDR3 runs to 17 residues. The germline V gene encodes CDR1 LNHDA and CDR2 SQIVND (reference sequence). For the CDR3, the DNA is TGTGCCAGTAGTATATCACGGCGGGAGGGCCCCCCAGATACGCAGTATTTT. This sequence encodes CASSISRREGPPDTQYF.

This sequence joins TRBV7-2 and TRBJ2-1, with 10 bases matching TRBD2. Germline CDR1 and CDR2: SGHTA and FQGNSA. The CDR3 loop spans 15 amino acids. The V segment lost 1 base and the J segment 8 bases; nucleotides outside the gene matches: 5. The chain's CDR3 is CASSLVSSGSHEQFF. The CDR3 nucleotides read TGTGCCAGCAGCTTAGTCTCTAGCGGGAGCCATGAGCAGTTCTTC.

The chain employs TRBV2 and TRBJ2-2; the match to TRBD1 covers 9 bases. Germline V gives CDR1 SNHLY, CDR2 FYNNEI. The CDR3 is 19 residues long. After removal of 0 bases from V and 7 bases from J, the junction contained 15 bases not matched to a gene. As DNA, the CDR3 is TGTGCCAGCAGTGAAGCGATAACTAAACAGGGGGCGTATGGCGGGGAGCTGTTTTTT. This sequence encodes CASSEAITKQGAYGGELFF.

The chain employs TRBV10-2 and TRBJ2-7; 14 bases agree with TRBD2. The ends lost 6 bases at V and 8 bases at J; junction bases unmatched: 6. The CDR3 is made up of 14 amino acids. CDR1 WSHSY and CDR2 SAAADI come from the germline V gene. The CDR3 loop is CASSGTSGGTKQYF. The CDR3 DNA reads TGCGCCAGCAGCGGGACTAGCGGGGGTACGAAGCAGTACTTC.

The rearrangement links TRBV6-5 to TRBJ2-6; D not resolved. The V end was cut by 6 bases, the J end by 0 bases, with 6 bases between. The CDR3 runs 14 residues. CDR1 MNHEY and CDR2 SVGAGI come from the germline V gene. CDR3 region: CASSRVSGANVLTF. CDR3 coding DNA: TGTGCCAGCAGCCGGGTCTCTGGGGCCAACGTCCTGACTTTC.

The rearrangement links TRBV5-1 to TRBJ2-1; TRBD2 might be the D (5 bases). The germline V gene encodes CDR1 SGHRS and CDR2 YFSETQ. The CDR3 is 15 amino acids. V dropped 6 bases and J dropped 8 bases, with 21 bases sitting between them. The CDR3 region has the DNA TGCGCCAGCACCTATCCCCGCACAGCGGCGGATGAGCAGTTCTTC. Its protein is CASTYPRTAADEQFF. The full variable domain, its missing parts supplied by reference TRBV5-1 and TRBJ2-1, is KAGVTQTPRYLIKTRGQQVTLSCSPISGHRSVSWYQQTPGQGLQFLFEYFSETQRNKGNFPGRFSGRQFSNSRSEMNVSTLELGDSALYLCASTYPRTAADEQFFGPGTRLTVL.

The rearrangement uses TRBV5-1 and TRBJ1-2; 7 bases align to TRBD1. Germline CDR1 and CDR2: SGHRS and YFSETQ. CDR3 length: 13 amino acids. J gave up 4 bases and V 2 bases, and 2 bases lay outside the gene matches. The CDR3 coding sequence is TGCGCCAGCAGCTTTAGGGACAGCTATGGCTACACCTTC. As protein: CASSFRDSYGYTF. Looking up the rest from reference TRBV5-1 and TRBJ1-2 gives the full variable domain: KAGVTQTPRYLIKTRGQQVTLSCSPISGHRSVSWYQQTPGQGLQFLFEYFSETQRNKGNFPGRFSGRQFSNSRSEMNVSTLELGDSALYLCASSFRDSYGYTFGSGTRLTVV.

J is TRBJ1-2 and V is TRBV27; TRBD1 matches 8 bases. The V gene's germline CDR1 is MNHEY and CDR2 SMNVEV (reference sequence). J gave up 4 bases and V 7 bases, and 8 bases lay outside the gene matches. CDR3 length: 14 residues. The CDR3 DNA reads as TGTGCCAGCACCCCACAGGGGGATGTCTATGGCTACACCTTC. Its protein is CASTPQGDVYGYTF.

This chain joins TRBV6-5 and TRBJ2-5; 9 positions match TRBD1. The V gene's germline CDR1 is MNHEY and CDR2 SVGAGI. Trimming took 4 bases from V and 5 from J; bases not matched to a gene: 8. CDR3 size: 15 residues. Here the CDR3 DNA reads TGTGCCAGCAGTTCACCGGGACAGGGAATGGAGACCCAGTACTTC. It codes for CASSSPGQGMETQYF.

V gene TRBV6-1 combines with J gene TRBJ1-2, with 8 positions matching TRBD1. Germline lookup yields CDR1 MNHNS and CDR2 SASEGT. J lost 4 bases, V lost 2 bases, and 9 bases had no gene match. The CDR3 extends over 16 amino acids. CDR3 nucleotide sequence: TGTGCCAGCAGTGAAAATCCAGGGGGCACAGGCTATGGCTACACCTTC. It translates to CASSENPGGTGYGYTF.

CDR3 DNA sequence: TGTGCCAGAAGCCTTACTAGCGGGAGAATCTACGAGCAGTACTTC. This gives the protein CARSLTSGRIYEQYF. The chain recombines TRBV5-3 with TRBJ2-7; the match to TRBD2 covers 11 bases. TRBV5-3 is flagged as an ORF with uncertain function. The CDR3 is 15 amino acids. V lost 4 bases, J lost 3 bases, and 6 bases stayed unmatched.

The chain joins TRBV6-6 to TRBJ1-4; 9 bases fit TRBD1. Germline V CDR1 and CDR2: MNHNY, SVGAGI (reference sequence). This CDR3 is built from 14 residues. Losses at the gene ends were 7 bases for V and 7 bases for J; bases not matched to a gene: 7. CDR3 loop: CASTYGTGREKLFF. DNA for the CDR3: TGTGCCAGCACATACGGGACAGGGCGTGAAAAACTGTTTTTT.

Note on this clone: Within the sample, other DNA sequences also encode this same CDR3. The rearrangement links TRBV14 to TRBJ1-4, with D uncertain. The germline V gene encodes CDR1 SGHDN and CDR2 FVKESK. The CDR3 totals 13 residues. The V end lost 0 bases, the J end lost 7 bases, and 6 bases lay between the germline ends. The CDR3 coding sequence is TGTGCCAGCAGCCAAGATCGGGTTGAAAAACTGTTTTTT. Translation: CASSQDRVEKLFF.

The chain has TRBV13 and TRBJ2-7; D is perhaps TRBD2 (5 bases). Germline V gene lookup returns CDR1 PRHDT and CDR2 FYEKMQ (reference sequence). The CDR3 has 15 residues. With 5 bases removed from V and 2 bases from J, the gap between germline ends came to 16 bases. The CDR3: CASSPRGSETYEQYF. CDR3 in DNA: TGTGCCAGCAGCCCGCGTGGTAGCGAAACCTACGAGCAGTACTTC.

The rearrangement joins TRBV5-1 to TRBJ2-7; the match to TRBD1 covers 8 bases. Germline V gene lookup returns CDR1 SGHRS and CDR2 YFSETQ. The CDR3 sequence is 16 residues long. With 1 base clipped from V and 2 bases from J, the junction kept 8 bases outside the gene matches. CDR3 loop: CASSLNGDRLTYEQYF. The CDR3 nucleotides are TGCGCCAGCAGCTTGAATGGGGACAGGCTAACCTACGAGCAGTACTTC.

This clone was recorded once. The chain's CDR3 is CATSSAERAGRNEQYF. As DNA, the CDR3 is TGTGCCACCAGCTCGGCGGAGCGGGCCGGGAGGAACGAGCAGTACTTC. This chain joins TRBV15 and TRBJ2-7; 7 bases fit TRBD2. Looked up from germline, CDR1 is LNHNV and CDR2 is YYDKDF (reference sequence). The V and J ends lost 5 bases and 5 bases, in that order; junction bases with no gene match: 15. The CDR3 is 16 amino acids.

The chain links TRBV30 to TRBJ2-1, with D perhaps TRBD2 (5 bases). There are 12 residues in the CDR3. Germline V lookup: CDR1 GTSNPN, CDR2 SVGIG (reference sequence). V lost 3 bases to trimming and J lost 8 bases, with 11 bases between them. The CDR3 protein is CAWRAPGDEQFF. The DNA for the CDR3 is TGTGCCTGGAGGGCACCCGGGGATGAGCAGTTCTTC.

This chain connects TRBV28 to TRBJ2-7, with a tentative D call TRBD1 (6 bases). The CDR3 sequence is 17 residues long. Germline CDR1 and CDR2: MDHEN and SYDVKM. V lost 3 bases to trimming and J lost 7 bases, with 25 bases between them. The CDR3 DNA reads as TGTGCCAGCAGTTTGGGTTCGGACAGCCCCCTCTCCTGGGAGCAGTACTTC. Residues: CASSLGSDSPLSWEQYF.

The chain links TRBV5-6 to TRBJ2-7; 7 nucleotides align to TRBD2. J was trimmed by 7 bases and V by 0 bases; bases with no gene match: 10. CDR1 is SGHDT, CDR2 YYEEEE, per germline. This CDR3 spans 15 amino acids. The CDR3, as DNA: TGTGCCAGCAGCTTGGGGTTGCGGGAGATGAGGGAGCAGTACTTC. Translation: CASSLGLREMREQYF.